This T cell receptor (beta chain) was captured by sequencing in a study of T cells in Graves' hyperthyroidism and ophthalmopathy. Study background: Peripheral blood was acquired at first diagnosis, ahead of any therapy whatsoever.

TCR beta CDR3 region amplification was performed from RNA transcripts. An initial round of RT-PCR targeting the TCR CDR3 relied on the HTBI primer set. TCRdb redid the calling of the multiplex PCR reads with MiXCR, one entry per CDR3 protein. Among about 350,000 distinct CDR3 sequences listed, 15% to 20% were seen once. At least ten counts were recorded for this clonotype. Lactation, pregnancy, other autoimmune disease or uncontrolled infection excluded patients. This clonotype originated in a woman in her thirties or forties with Graves' ophthalmopathy. Sequenced input: blood.

The CDR3 DNA is TGTGCCAGCAGTTTCGACAGGACCTTCTACGAGCAGTACTTC. It specifies CASSFDRTFYEQYF. The chain links TRBV12-3 or TRBV12-4 to TRBJ2-7; a possible D gene is TRBD1 (6 bases). This CDR3 contains 14 residues. V gave up 3 bases and J gave up 3 bases, with 12 bases separating them.